This TCR beta chain was sequenced for a study of blood T cells in healthy people across ages. Regarding the study as a whole: Comparison with aged donors showed that long-lived donors had more naive CD4+ cells and higher diversity. Across the age range, TCR beta diversity per million T cells fell in a roughly linear way.

Every donor provided 8.5 to 10 milliliters of peripheral blood. With respect to this clonotype: Its antigen is unknown.

It was with a sample-barcoded 5' primer and a J-beta primer mix that a second PCR of roughly 7 to 12 cycles was run. TCRdb re-derived calls from the 5' RACE reads in MiXCR, one entry per CDR3 protein. Of approximately 800,000 distinct CDR3 sequences in the sample, about 53% are singletons; the top ten hold under 50%. The V end lost 0 bases, the J end lost 4 bases, and 8 bases lay between the germline ends. This CDR3 spans 14 amino acids. Source material: blood. This clonotype was obtained from a man older than 75 in good health. The V call is TRBV12-3 or TRBV12-4, the J call TRBJ2-3; a possible D gene is TRBD2 (5 bases). This CDR3 is CASSLAGDSDTQYF. Written as DNA, the CDR3 is TGTGCCAGCAGTTTAGCGGGAGACTCAGATACGCAGTATTTT.